The present T cell receptor (beta chain) was sequenced within a study of CD8 T cells in Susac syndrome. Germline V gene sequence: CDR1 SGDLS, CDR2 YYNGEE. CDR3 length: 16 residues. The germline V and J ends were trimmed by 4 bases and 5 bases, with 20 bases remaining between them. The authors reverse transcribed roughly 0.5 to 1 ug RNA with random hexamers. TCRdb reanalysed the immunoSEQ multiplex PCR reads using MiXCR and keeps one entry per CDR3 protein. The sample has around 130,000 distinct CDR3 sequences, about 95% seen once; the top ten hold about 0.098%. The J gene is TRBJ2-3, the V gene TRBV9, with D possibly TRBD1 on 5 matching bases. The TCR originated in a human donor in good health. Input material: CD4+ T cells from PBMCs. Written as DNA, the CDR3 is TGTGCCAGCAGCCCGAGGCTCCAGGGAAGTCAAGATACGCAGTATTTT. Translation: CASSPRLQGSQDTQYF.